The T cell receptor beta chain described here comes from a study of cytomegalovirus exposure and HLA in healthy donors. TCRdb's copy holds only in-frame clones and misses some; the assay was immunoSEQ multiplex PCR. The data contain about 110,000 clones, about 85% of them seen just once; the ten biggest clones take up about 2.9%. V trimming: 5 bases; J trimming: 4 bases; junction bases outside the gene matches: 4. CDR3 length equals 14 residues. In germline, CDR1 is MNHNY, CDR2 SVGAGI (reference sequence). The sequenced sample was PBMCs. The V and J genes are TRBV6-6 and TRBJ2-2; 7 bases are a match to TRBD1. The TCR was taken from a woman between 18 and 29 years old in good health and CMV-seronegative. CDR3 sequence reads: CASSEDRFTGELFF. The CDR3 region has the DNA TGTGCCAGCAGTGAGGACAGGTTCACCGGGGAGCTGTTTTTT.